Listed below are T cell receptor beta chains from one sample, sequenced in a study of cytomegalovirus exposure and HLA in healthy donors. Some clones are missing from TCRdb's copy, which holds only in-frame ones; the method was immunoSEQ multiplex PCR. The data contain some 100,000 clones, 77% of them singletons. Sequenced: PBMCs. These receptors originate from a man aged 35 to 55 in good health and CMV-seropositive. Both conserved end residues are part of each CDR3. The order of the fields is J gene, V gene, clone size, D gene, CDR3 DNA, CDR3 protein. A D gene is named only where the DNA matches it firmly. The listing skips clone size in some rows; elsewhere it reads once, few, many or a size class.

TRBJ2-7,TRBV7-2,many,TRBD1,TGTGCCAGCAGCTTATGGGGACAGCGCGAGCAGTACTTC,CASSLWGQREQYF
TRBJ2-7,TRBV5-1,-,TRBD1,TGCGCCAGCAGCATGGGACAGGGGAGGGTCTACGAGCAGTACTTC,CASSMGQGRVYEQYF
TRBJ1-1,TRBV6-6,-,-,TGTGCCAGCAGTGACGACAGGACCACTGAAGCTTTCTTT,CASSDDRTTEAFF
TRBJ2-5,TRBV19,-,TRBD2,TGTGCCAGTAGTTTGCTAGCGGGGAACCAAGAGACCCAGTACTTC,CASSLLAGNQETQYF
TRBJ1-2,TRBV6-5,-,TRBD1,TGTGCCAGCAGTAAAACAGGGGGCGTAGGCTATGGCTACACCTTC,CASSKTGGVGYGYTF
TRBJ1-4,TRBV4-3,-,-,TGCGCCAGCAGCCAAGACAGAATCTCTAATGAAAAACTGTTTTTT,CASSQDRISNEKLFF
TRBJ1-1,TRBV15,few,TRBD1,TGTGCCACCAGCAGAGATCCCGTAAAACCGGGACAGGGCGGGGCTGAAGCTTTCTTT,CATSRDPVKPGQGGAEAFF
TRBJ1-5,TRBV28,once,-,TGTGCCAGCAGTCCCCCCGCGAGGGATTTGCCCCAGCATTTT,CASSPPARDLPQHF
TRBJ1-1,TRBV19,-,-,TGTGCCAGTAGTATCGTTGGCGGGAGGAACACTGAAGCTTTCTTT,CASSIVGGRNTEAFF
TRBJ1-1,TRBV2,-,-,TGTGCCAGCGTATGGGGAGGCACTGAAGCTTTCTTT,CASVWGGTEAFF
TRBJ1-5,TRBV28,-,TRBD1,TGTGCCAGCAACCTACAGGGGCGCCAGAATCAGCCCCAGCATTTT,CASNLQGRQNQPQHF
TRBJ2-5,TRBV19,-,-,TGTGCCAGTAGTATCGGGCAGGGTGTAAAAGAGACCCAGTACTTC,CASSIGQGVKETQYF
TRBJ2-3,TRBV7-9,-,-,TGTGCCAGCAGCCAAATAACTCTGACGCAGTATTTT,CASSQITLTQYF
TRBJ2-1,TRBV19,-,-,TGTGCCAGTAGTATTAGCCCTAGCTCCTACAATGAGCAGTTCTTC,CASSISPSSYNEQFF
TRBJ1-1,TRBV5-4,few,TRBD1,TGTGCCAGCAGCCATGGACAGGGGAACACTGAAGCTTTCTTT,CASSHGQGNTEAFF
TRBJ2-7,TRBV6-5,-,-,TGTGCCAGCAGTTACTCGGGGGCTTACGAGCAGTACTTC,CASSYSGAYEQYF
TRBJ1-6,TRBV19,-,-,TGTGCCAGTAGTCAGGGGTCTATGAATTCACCCCTCCACTTT,CASSQGSMNSPLHF
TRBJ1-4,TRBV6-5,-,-,TGTGCCAGCAGCCGACAGGTTAATGAAAAACTGTTTTTT,CASSRQVNEKLFF
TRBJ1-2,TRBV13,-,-,TGTGCCAGCAGCTTAGGCCGAGGAGGGATAGCTAACTATGGCTACACCTTC,CASSLGRGGIANYGYTF
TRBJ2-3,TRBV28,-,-,TGTGCCAGCAGTTTATGGGGTTGGGGCCGAGGCACAGATACGCAGTATTTT,CASSLWGWGRGTDTQYF
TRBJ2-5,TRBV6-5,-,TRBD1,TGTGCCAGCAGTTACTCGACAGGGGAAGAGACCCAGTACTTC,CASSYSTGEETQYF
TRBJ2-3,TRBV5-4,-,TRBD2,TGTGCCACGGAGGCGGGGGGCGCCGCAGATACGCAGTATTTT,CATEAGGAADTQYF
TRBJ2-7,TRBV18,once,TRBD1,TGTGCCAGCTCACCACAGGGGGCGCTGGGCGAGCAGTACTTC,CASSPQGALGEQYF
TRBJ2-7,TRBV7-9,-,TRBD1,TGTGCCAGCAGCGACAAGGACAGGGCGACCTCCTACGAGCAGTACTTC,CASSDKDRATSYEQYF
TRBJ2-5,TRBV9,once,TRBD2,TGTGCCAGCAGCGTAGTGGGACTAGACCAAGAGACCCAGTACTTC,CASSVVGLDQETQYF
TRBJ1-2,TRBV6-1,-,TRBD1,TGTGCCAGCAGTAGACAGGGGTATGGCTACACCTTC,CASSRQGYGYTF
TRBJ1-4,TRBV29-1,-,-,TGCAGCGTGGCGAGACAGACGGCTAATGAAAAACTGTTTTTT,CSVARQTANEKLFF
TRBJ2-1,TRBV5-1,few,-,TGCGCCAGCAGCTTTGGCAGGAACCTGTACAATGAGCAGTTCTTC,CASSFGRNLYNEQFF
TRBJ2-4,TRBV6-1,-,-,TGTGCCAGCAGTGAATTTGCTAGTTCGTTCAAAAACATTCAGTACTTC,CASSEFASSFKNIQYF
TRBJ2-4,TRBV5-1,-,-,TGCGCCAGCAGCTTGGCGGGGGCACAGGGGGGGCCCAAAAACAGTCAGTACTTC,CASSLAGAQGGPKNSQYF
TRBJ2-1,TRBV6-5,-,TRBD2,TGTGCCAGCAGCACTAGCGGGGGGCCCCGGGTTGAGCAGTTCTTC,CASSTSGGPRVEQFF
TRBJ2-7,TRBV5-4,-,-,TGTGCCAGCAGCTTGGTACAGGGCCACGAGCAGTACTTC,CASSLVQGHEQYF
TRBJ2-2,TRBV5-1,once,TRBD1,TGCGCCAGCAGCTTGGCCGTCGGACAGGGGGCATCCGGGGAGCTGTTTTTT,CASSLAVGQGASGELFF
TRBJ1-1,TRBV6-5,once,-,TGTGCCAGCAGTGTGACAGTGAACACTGAAGCTTTCTTT,CASSVTVNTEAFF
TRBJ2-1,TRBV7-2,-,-,TGTGCCAGCAGCTTAGACGGGGGGCTCGATGAGCAGTTCTTC,CASSLDGGLDEQFF
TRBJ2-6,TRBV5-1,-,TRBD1,TGCGCCAGCAGCTTGTGGGGACAGGGGGCGCGATCTGGGGCCAACGTCCTGACTTTC,CASSLWGQGARSGANVLTF
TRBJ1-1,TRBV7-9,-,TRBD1,TGTGCCAGCAGCTCCCGACAGGGAAGGAGCACTGAAGCTTTCTTT,CASSSRQGRSTEAFF
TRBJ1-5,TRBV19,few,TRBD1,TGTGCCAGTATCGGGACAGCCTGGGGTGGGCCCCAGCATTTT,CASIGTAWGGPQHF
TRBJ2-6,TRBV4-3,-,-,TGCGCCAGCAGCCATGACAAAGAAAGACACCGCTCTGGGGCCAACGTCCTGACTTTC,CASSHDKERHRSGANVLTF
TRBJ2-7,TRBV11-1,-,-,TGTGCCAGCAGCTTAGGCGAGGACGAGCAGTACTTC,CASSLGEDEQYF
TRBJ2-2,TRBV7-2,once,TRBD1,TGTGCCAGCACGGGACAGACGAACACCGGGGAGCTGTTTTTT,CASTGQTNTGELFF
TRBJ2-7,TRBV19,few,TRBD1,TGTGCCAGTAGTATAGACCCCGGGACAGGGTCACACGAGCAGTACTTC,CASSIDPGTGSHEQYF
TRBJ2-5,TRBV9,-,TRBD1,TGTGCCAGCAGCCAACGACCCGGGACAGAAGAGACCCAGTACTTC,CASSQRPGTEETQYF
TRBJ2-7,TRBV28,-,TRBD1,TGTGCCAGCAGTTTGGGACAGGGGGCGCGGGAGCAGTACTTC,CASSLGQGAREQYF
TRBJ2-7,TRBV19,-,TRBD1,TGTGCCAGTACCCCGACAGGGGAGGACTCCTACGAGCAGTACTTC,CASTPTGEDSYEQYF
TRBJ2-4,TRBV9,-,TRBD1,TGTGCCAGCAGCAGCCGACAGGGTTTAGGCAGTCAGTACTTC,CASSSRQGLGSQYF
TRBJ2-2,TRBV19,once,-,TGTGCCAGTAGTATGTACTCGACCGCGGACACCGGGGAGCTGTTTTTT,CASSMYSTADTGELFF
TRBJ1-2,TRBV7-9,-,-,TGTGCCAGCAGTTTTAAAAACAGGGCGAATGGCTACACCTTC,CASSFKNRANGYTF
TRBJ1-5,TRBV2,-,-,TGTGCCAGCAGTGCGGGTTTAGCGGCAGATCAGCCCCAGCATTTT,CASSAGLAADQPQHF
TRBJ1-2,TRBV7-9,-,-,TGTGCCAGCAGCTTAGATGGGCGTCGGTCGGCCTTC,CASSLDGRRSAF
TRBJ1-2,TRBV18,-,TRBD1,TGTGCCAGCTCACTGGGACAGACGTCTGATGGCTACACCTTC,CASSLGQTSDGYTF